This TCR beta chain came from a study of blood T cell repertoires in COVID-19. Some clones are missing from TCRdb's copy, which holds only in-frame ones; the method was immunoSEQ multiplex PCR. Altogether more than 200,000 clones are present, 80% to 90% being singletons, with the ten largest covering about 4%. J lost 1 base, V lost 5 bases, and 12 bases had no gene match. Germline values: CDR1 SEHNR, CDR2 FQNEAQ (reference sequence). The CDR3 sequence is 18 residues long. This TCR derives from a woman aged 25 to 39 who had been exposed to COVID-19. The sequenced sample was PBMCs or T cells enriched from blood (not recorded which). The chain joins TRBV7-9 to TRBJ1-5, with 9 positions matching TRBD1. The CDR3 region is CASSGGGTGLASNQPQHF. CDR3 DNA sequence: TGTGCCAGCAGCGGAGGGGGGACAGGGCTTGCGAGCAATCAGCCCCAGCATTTT.